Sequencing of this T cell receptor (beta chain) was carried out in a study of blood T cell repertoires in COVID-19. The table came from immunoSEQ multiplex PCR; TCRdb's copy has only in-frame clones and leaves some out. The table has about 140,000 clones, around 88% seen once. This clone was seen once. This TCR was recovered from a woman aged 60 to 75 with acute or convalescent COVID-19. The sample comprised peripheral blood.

CDR3 DNA: TGTGCCAGCAGCCAAGGGTGGAACAGGGAGCAGTACTTC. It translates to CASSQGWNREQYF. The V and J genes are TRBV3-1 (or the pseudogene TRBV3-2) and TRBJ2-7, with D possibly matching TRBD1 (5 bases). V lost 1 base, J lost 7 bases, and 11 bases lay in between. The CDR3 is made up of 13 amino acids. CDR1 LGHDT and CDR2 YNNKEL come from the germline V gene (reference sequence).